These T cell receptor beta chains were read from a single sample in a study of graft-versus-host responses after intestinal transplantation. The assay was immunoSEQ multiplex PCR, and TCRdb's table has in-frame clones only and misses some. The sample records some 80,000 clones, less than 95% being singletons. Their antigen targets remain unknown. The sequencing used unstimulated CD8+ T cells sorted from spleen or lymph node cells, collected before transplant. These receptors came from a human donor who was the organ donor for an intestinal transplant. Both conserved end residues are part of each CDR3. The order of the fields is J gene, clone size, D gene, V gene, CDR3 protein, CDR3 DNA. A D gene is named only where the DNA matches it firmly. Rows may omit the clone size; those that give it use once, few, many or a size class.

>TRBJ1-4|-|-|TRBV7-2
CASSETFLQGFEKLFF
TGTGCCAGCAGCGAAACCTTCCTCCAGGGCTTTGAAAAACTGTTTTTT
>TRBJ1-6|-|TRBD1|TRBV4-2
CASSLDAFVGQAHNSPLHF
TGTGCCAGCAGCCTGGACGCCTTTGTTGGACAGGCTCATAATTCACCCCTCCACTTT
>TRBJ2-6|-|-|TRBV14
CASSRRGSGANVLTF
TGTGCCAGCAGCCGCAGGGGTTCTGGGGCCAACGTCCTGACTTTC
>TRBJ2-7|-|TRBD2|TRBV2
CARGGTHFYEQYF
TGTGCCAGGGGGGGGACCCACTTCTACGAGCAGTACTTC
>TRBJ1-5|few|-|TRBV19
CASTVVQPQHF
TGTGCCAGTACGGTGGTTCAGCCCCAGCATTTT
>TRBJ2-7|-|-|TRBV4-1
CASSQEDGQASYEQYF
TGCGCCAGCAGCCAGGAAGACGGGCAGGCTTCCTACGAGCAGTACTTC
>TRBJ1-1|-|-|TRBV6-5
CASAVNTEAFF
TGTGCCAGCGCTGTGAACACTGAAGCTTTCTTT
>TRBJ1-2|-|TRBD1|TRBV27
CASRDRGWYGYTF
TGTGCCAGCCGGGACAGGGGATGGTATGGCTACACCTTC
>TRBJ1-1|-|-|TRBV19
CASSMGARDTEAFF
TGTGCCAGTAGTATGGGGGCGAGAGACACTGAAGCTTTCTTT
>TRBJ2-1|-|-|TRBV7-9
CASSSSGFMEAYNEQFF
TGTGCCAGCAGCTCCTCGGGATTCATGGAAGCCTACAATGAGCAGTTCTTC
>TRBJ2-5|-|TRBD2|TRBV4-1
CASSQVPAGDEQYF
TGCGCCAGCAGCCAAGTCCCAGCGGGAGATGAGCAGTACTTC
>TRBJ1-2|-|-|TRBV20-1
CSARGSQGYTF
TGCAGTGCTAGAGGCAGCCAAGGCTACACCTTC
>TRBJ1-3|-|-|TRBV6-6
CASGYLDGSGNTIYF
TGTGCCAGCGGTTACCTAGACGGATCTGGAAACACCATATATTTT
>TRBJ2-3|once|-|TRBV13
CASSSEGTDTQYF
TGTGCCAGCAGCTCAGAGGGGACAGATACGCAGTATTTT
>TRBJ1-2|-|TRBD1|TRBV9
CASSVGGTGGDGYTF
TGTGCCAGCAGCGTAGGAGGGACAGGGGGCGATGGCTACACCTTC
>TRBJ1-2|-|-|TRBV11-1
CASSFREVGGYTF
TGTGCCAGCAGCTTCAGGGAAGTGGGAGGCTACACCTTC
>TRBJ2-7|-|-|TRBV11-2
CASSLFHLSGEVYEQYF
TGTGCCAGCAGCTTATTCCACTTGTCAGGAGAAGTCTACGAGCAGTACTTC
>TRBJ1-2|-|-|TRBV29-1
CSVELGLGSDGYTF
TGCAGCGTTGAATTGGGGCTCGGGAGCGATGGCTACACCTTC
>TRBJ2-1|-|TRBD2|TRBV19
CASTGTRNPFYYNEQFF
TGTGCCAGTACCGGGACTAGGAATCCTTTTTACTACAATGAGCAGTTCTTC
>TRBJ2-1|-|TRBD2|TRBV6-6
CASSYGTSGGDEQFF
TGTGCCAGCAGTTACGGGACTAGCGGGGGAGATGAGCAGTTCTTC
>TRBJ1-2|once|TRBD1|TRBV2
CASSEASTGGRHQQKSYGYTF
TGTGCCAGCAGTGAAGCGTCGACAGGGGGCCGCCACCAACAAAAATCCTATGGCTACACCTTC
>TRBJ1-2|few|-|TRBV6-5
CASCYNGGDGYTF
TGTGCCAGCTGCTATAACGGGGGGGACGGCTACACCTTC
>TRBJ2-7|-|TRBD1|TRBV5-6
CASSVAGTGWYEQYF
TGTGCCAGCAGCGTGGCGGGGACAGGGTGGTACGAGCAGTACTTC
>TRBJ2-7|-|TRBD1|TRBV4-2
CASSQDITGTDPYEQYF
TGTGCCAGCAGCCAAGATATAACCGGGACAGATCCCTACGAGCAGTACTTC
>TRBJ1-5|-|-|TRBV19
CASSMQGSAVGNQPQHF
TGTGCCAGTAGTATGCAGGGGTCAGCGGTTGGCAATCAGCCCCAGCATTTT
>TRBJ2-5|-|-|TRBV7-3
CASSLYDQETQYF
TGTGCCAGCAGCCTATACGACCAAGAGACCCAGTACTTC
>TRBJ2-7|-|-|TRBV4-1
CASSERKGRYYEQYF
TGCGCCAGCAGCGAACGGAAGGGACGGTACTACGAGCAGTACTTC
>TRBJ1-1|-|-|TRBV25-1
CASSELGTEAFF
TGTGCCAGCAGTGAACTGGGGACTGAAGCTTTCTTT
>TRBJ2-2|-|-|TRBV9
CASNDAPGNTGELFF
TGTGCCAGCAACGACGCTCCGGGGAACACCGGGGAGCTGTTTTTT
>TRBJ1-6|-|-|TRBV5-4
CASSFGFPGSPLHF
TGTGCCAGCAGCTTCGGATTCCCAGGTTCACCCCTCCACTTT
>TRBJ1-3|-|-|TRBV29-1
CSATASGNTIYF
TGCAGCGCGACGGCCTCTGGAAACACCATATATTTT
>TRBJ2-2|-|TRBD1|TRBV5-6
CASSSTGGNWDTGELFF
TGTGCCAGCAGCTCTACAGGGGGCAATTGGGACACCGGGGAGCTGTTTTTT
>TRBJ2-7|-|-|TRBV5-1
CASSLAGRGYEQYF
TGCGCCAGCAGCTTGGCTGGCCGTGGATACGAGCAGTACTTC
>TRBJ2-7|few|-|TRBV6-6
CASSTGEREQYF
TGTGCCAGCAGTACCGGTGAACGCGAGCAGTACTTC
>TRBJ1-5|-|-|TRBV4-2
CASSQDKYSNQPQHF
TGTGCCAGCAGCCAAGATAAATATAGCAATCAGCCCCAGCATTTT
>TRBJ2-1|-|TRBD2|TRBV9
CASSVVGSGGAHEQFF
TGTGCCAGCAGCGTAGTAGGAAGCGGGGGGGCCCATGAGCAGTTCTTC
>TRBJ2-2|-|TRBD1|TRBV11-2
CASSLLAGQGAGELFF
TGTGCCAGCAGCTTACTCGCGGGACAGGGGGCCGGGGAGCTGTTTTTT
>TRBJ1-5|-|-|TRBV5-1
CASSPDDSNQPQHF
TGCGCCAGCAGCCCAGATGATAGCAATCAGCCCCAGCATTTT
>TRBJ1-1|-|-|TRBV2
CANNQRYTEAFF
TGTGCCAACAACCAGCGGTACACTGAAGCTTTCTTT
>TRBJ1-6|-|-|TRBV4-1
CASSLPGPVPFGNSPLHF
TGCGCCAGCAGCCTCCCCGGGCCGGTGCCCTTCGGGAATTCACCCCTCCACTTT
>TRBJ1-5|-|-|TRBV13
CASSSQGYQPQHF
TGTGCCAGCAGCTCCCAGGGTTATCAGCCCCAGCATTTT
>TRBJ1-1|-|TRBD1|TRBV19
CASTLGQANTEAFF
TGTGCCAGTACTCTCGGACAGGCGAACACTGAAGCTTTCTTT
>TRBJ2-3|-|-|TRBV21-1
CASIQTLAGDVDTQYF
TGTGCCAGCATACAAACCCTAGCGGGAGATGTAGATACGCAGTATTTT
>TRBJ2-7|-|-|TRBV2
CASLGDTLFYEQYF
TGTGCCAGCTTGGGGGACACTCTATTCTACGAGCAGTACTTC
>TRBJ2-7|-|-|TRBV5-4
CASSLGGSYFSYEQYF
TGTGCCAGCAGCTTGGGGGGCTCATACTTCTCCTACGAGCAGTACTTC
>TRBJ2-7|-|-|TRBV4-1
CASSQDYAGTFSYEQYF
TGCGCCAGCAGCCAAGATTACGCGGGGACCTTCTCCTACGAGCAGTACTTC
>TRBJ2-3|once|TRBD2|TRBV5-4
CASSRSGSSTDTQYF
TGTGCCAGCAGCCGCAGCGGGAGCAGCACAGATACGCAGTATTTT
>TRBJ2-7|-|-|TRBV7-9
CASSLGVPAYEQYF
TGTGCCAGCAGCTTAGGGGTCCCCGCCTACGAGCAGTACTTC
>TRBJ2-5|-|TRBD2|TRBV13
CASSALLAGGVTQYF
TGTGCCAGCAGCGCGCTTTTAGCGGGAGGTGTGACCCAGTACTTC
>TRBJ2-7|-|TRBD1|TRBV7-9
CASSLSRGINSYEQYF
TGTGCCAGCAGCCTCTCCAGGGGGATTAACTCCTACGAGCAGTACTTC
>TRBJ1-1|-|-|TRBV6-5
CASSYSGDIYSEAFF
TGTGCCAGCAGTTACTCCGGTGACATTTACTCTGAAGCTTTCTTT
>TRBJ2-7|once|TRBD1|TRBV10-2
CASFDRGSSYEQYF
TGCGCCAGTTTCGACAGGGGGTCCTCCTACGAGCAGTACTTC
>TRBJ1-2|-|-|TRBV4-1
CASSQEPDGYTF
TGCGCCAGCAGCCAGGAGCCGGATGGCTACACCTTC
>TRBJ2-1|-|-|TRBV25-1
CASSGASSYNEQFF
TGTGCCAGCAGTGGAGCTAGTTCCTACAATGAGCAGTTCTTC
>TRBJ2-7|many|TRBD1|TRBV6-4
CASSYGAGGQYEQYF
TGTGCCAGCAGTTACGGGGCAGGGGGCCAGTACGAGCAGTACTTC
>TRBJ2-7|-|-|TRBV11-2
CASSLGGVTYEQYF
TGTGCCAGCAGCTTAGGGGGCGTTACCTACGAGCAGTACTTC
>TRBJ1-6|-|-|TRBV5-4
CASRYHGGDSPLHF
TGTGCCAGCAGATACCACGGCGGAGATTCACCCCTCCACTTT